This T cell receptor beta chain was recorded in a study of cytomegalovirus exposure and HLA in healthy donors. This CDR3 comprises 14 residues. Germline CDR1 and CDR2: ENHRY and SYGVKD. After removal of 3 bases from V and 5 bases from J, the junction contained 5 bases not matched to a gene. Study-wide points: A later look showed TCR association rates differing by HLA locus, highest for DRB1 and lowest for HLA-C. Productive status was seen about 87% or about 30% of the time for most TCR beta V segments in an earlier analysis. Researchers reported from a later analysis that most CMV-associated TCR beta chains appeared HLA-restricted.

A multiplex PCR was run with 60 Vbeta primers and 13 Jbeta primers. Data came from immunoSEQ multiplex PCR; TCRdb stores just in-frame clones and leaves some out. The table records about 95,000 clones, roughly 71% of them present only once. As concerns this clone: Its antigen is currently unknown.

Sequencing was performed on PBMCs. The source is a woman in her 40s in good health and CMV-seronegative. The chain is built from TRBV10-3 and TRBJ2-3, with 7 bases matching TRBD1. CDR3 bases: TGTGCCATCAGTGATGACAGGGCTGGAGATACGCAGTATTTT. Amino acids: CAISDDRAGDTQYF.